This T cell receptor beta chain was sequenced during a study of T cell responses to AZD1222 COVID-19 vaccine (dated by TCRdb to the early 2020s). Turning to the overall study: A total of just over 230 trial participants underwent TCR sequencing, of whom 200 to 220 received two doses of AZD1222 and about 26 received two doses of the MenACWY control vaccine. Trial participants were enrolled into age subgroups of 18-55, 56-69 and 70-plus years, which contained 148, 28 and 57 TCR-sequenced participants, respectively. Here is what the overall study found, with its caveats: No day 14 peak-response samples were available, so repertoires were characterized only after the peak T cell response. Nearly half of unique spike-specific TCRs reportedly recognized epitopes outside regions mutated in the B.1.351 and B.1.1.7 variants. Participants were mostly white British and included more females than males, and it was suggested by the authors that clonal diversity may have been underestimated. The 56-69-year group was small, and its depth increase did not reach significance, likely because of low power. The vaccine-associated CD4 TCRs covered the entire spike protein, and the dominant responses fell in regions 160-218 and 743-854. Conclusions about previously exposed vaccinees are limited, since just five to seven AZD1222 recipients were seropositive for SARS-CoV-2 at baseline. A significant rise in spike-specific TCR breadth and depth was observed after two AZD1222 doses relative to day 0 and relative to MenACWY recipients.

Sample time point, as interpreted from the label and publication: about 28 days (+/-7) after the second vaccine dose. Because spike-specific TCR depth and breadth did not differ between the two schedules, AZD1222 recipients who got a second dose at roughly 4 weeks were pooled with those who got a second dose at roughly 12 weeks. Vaccinee samples were obtained from the UK trials COV001 and COV002, which included a single-blind randomized controlled phase 2/3 trial of AZD1222 (ChAdOx1 nCoV-19) in healthy adults. For TCRbeta chain sequencing, PBMC samples were collected from trial participants at day 0 and at day 28 after the second dose. The CDR3 regions of human TCRbeta chains were analyzed by immunosequencing. Turning to the authors' computational methods: TCRs in the repertoires were matched against a reference library of SARS-CoV-2-specific TCRs that had been generated with the MIRA antigen-specificity platform. Breadth was defined as the fraction of unique TCRs that were SARS-CoV-2-associated. Depth was defined as the fraction of total T cells that were SARS-CoV-2-associated. Using the MIRA data, every spike-specific TCR was mapped to the spike region that the TCR reacted to and assigned to either a CD4 or a CD8 class. Log10-transformed breadth and depth values were compared by one-way ANOVA with Sidak's multiple comparisons tests. TCRdb obtained this table from immuneACCESS and retained in-frame rearrangements with V and J assigned. These tables miss some clones; where compared with another copy, unresolved V genes account for less than half of the shortfall, and the remainder is unexplained. D and trimming were read from the DNA, whereas the V and J calls and clone size are those reported in that table. The sample data list roughly 200,000 clones, and about 89% of these were observed just once. Of the sample, around 1.6% is held by the ten largest clones.

The CDR3 numbers 11 residues from cysteine through phenylalanine. Just the 33-base CDR3 DNA is kept, in frame starting at base 1. At the junction V is shortened by 5 bases and J by 5 bases, with 9 bases in between. In the germline V gene (reference sequence), CDR1 corresponds to DFQATT and CDR2 to SNEGSKA. In its sample, this clone was seen once. This receptor's antigen is unknown. Nothing much larger sits one base from this clone, and base qualities are not available. The starting material was peripheral blood, obtained 28 days after the second AZD1222 dose. This sequence originates from an adult who received the AZD1222 COVID-19 vaccine. The chain was built from TRBV20-1 and TRBJ2-5; no confident D gene assignment can be made. The DNA sequence is as follows: TGCAGTGCTGGACCCCGGGAGACCCAGTACTTC. This codes for CSAGPRETQYF.